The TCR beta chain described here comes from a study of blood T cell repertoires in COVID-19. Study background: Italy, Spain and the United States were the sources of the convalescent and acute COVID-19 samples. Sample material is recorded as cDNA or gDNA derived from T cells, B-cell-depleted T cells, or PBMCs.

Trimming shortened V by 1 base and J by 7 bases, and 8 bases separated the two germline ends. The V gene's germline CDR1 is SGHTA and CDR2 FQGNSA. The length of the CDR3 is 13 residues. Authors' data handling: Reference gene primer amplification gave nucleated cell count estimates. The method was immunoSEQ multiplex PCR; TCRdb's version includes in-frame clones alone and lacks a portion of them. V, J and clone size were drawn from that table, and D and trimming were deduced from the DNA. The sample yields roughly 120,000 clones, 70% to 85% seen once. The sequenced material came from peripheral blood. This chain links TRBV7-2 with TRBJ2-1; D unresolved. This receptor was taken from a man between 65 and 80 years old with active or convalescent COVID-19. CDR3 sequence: CASSLVERNEQFF. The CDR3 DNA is TGTGCCAGCAGCTTAGTCGAGAGGAATGAGCAGTTCTTC.